The 23 T cell receptor beta chains below come from one sample, sequenced in a study of blood T cell repertoires in COVID-19. Only in-frame clones appear in the TCRdb table, and some are missing; sequencing was by immunoSEQ multiplex PCR. This sample carries roughly 230,000 clones, more than 70% of them seen once, and the ten largest clones take roughly 8.8%. The sequencing input was peripheral blood. These receptors were taken from a man aged 35-49 years with active or convalescent COVID-19.

This chain links TRBV14 with TRBJ2-1, with TRBD2 as a possible D gene (7 bases). The germline gives CDR1 SGHDN, CDR2 FVKESK. The CDR3 has 15 residues. V lost 1 base to trimming and J lost 6 bases, with 13 bases between them. The CDR3 sequence is CASSQAQGRVNEQFF. For the CDR3, the DNA is TGTGCCAGCAGCCAAGCGCAGGGGAGGGTCAATGAGCAGTTCTTC.

The V and J genes are TRBV9 and TRBJ1-1; D remains ambiguous. With 0 bases removed from V and 2 bases from J, the gap between germline ends came to 5 bases. Germline assignment: CDR1 SGDLS and CDR2 YYNGEE. The CDR3 runs 13 residues. CDR3 DNA: TGTGCCAGCAGCGTAGATCTAAACACTGAAGCTTTCTTT. It specifies CASSVDLNTEAFF.

The chain has TRBV9 and TRBJ2-2; D is possibly TRBD1 (6 bases). In germline, CDR1 is SGDLS, CDR2 YYNGEE. The V end lost 0 bases, the J end lost 5 bases, and 17 bases lay between the germline ends. This CDR3 is 17 amino acids long. The DNA of the CDR3 is TGTGCCAGCAGCGTAGGCCCCCGGCAGGGGAAGACCGGGGAGCTGTTTTTT. It yields the protein CASSVGPRQGKTGELFF.

The count of this clone is one. The V call is TRBV6-2 or TRBV6-3, the J call TRBJ2-7; 7 nucleotides match TRBD1. The CDR3 has 18 residues. V lost 0 bases to trimming and J lost 5 bases; unmatched junction nucleotides: 16. Germline CDR1 and CDR2: MNHEY and SVGEGT. In DNA form, the CDR3 reads TGTGCCAGCAGTTACTCGATGGAGGCGACAGGGTTTCGCGACGAGCAGTACTTC. As protein: CASSYSMEATGFRDEQYF.

The CDR3: CATSESSGRYNEQFF. The CDR3 nucleotides are TGTGCCACCAGTGAATCTAGCGGGAGATACAATGAGCAGTTCTTC. The chain recombines TRBV24-1 with TRBJ2-1; 10 positions agree with TRBD2. The CDR3 covers 15 residues. Germline lookup yields CDR1 KGHDR and CDR2 SFDVKD. V shed 4 bases and J 4 bases; nucleotides not matched to a gene: 3.

V and J are TRBV6-5 and TRBJ1-2; 10 nucleotides match TRBD1. Germline-derived CDR1 and CDR2 are MNHEY and SVGAGI. The V and J ends lost 1 base and 4 bases, in that order; junction bases with no gene match: 3. The CDR3 length is 15 residues. The DNA of the CDR3 is TGTGCCAGCAGTTACTGGACAGGGGGAAGCTATGGCTACACCTTC. As protein: CASSYWTGGSYGYTF.

This clone turned up a few times. The chain uses TRBV6-1 and TRBJ1-5; maybe TRBD1 (6 bases). Per the germline V gene, CDR1 is MNHNS and CDR2 is SASEGT. Trimming left V 4 bases short and J 0 bases short, with 13 bases between. The CDR3 loop spans 16 amino acids. DNA of the CDR3: TGTGCCAGCAGTGGGGCAGGGGCTGTTAGCAATCAGCCCCAGCATTTT. Translated: CASSGAGAVSNQPQHF.

The rearrangement joins TRBV9 to TRBJ2-1; 12 nucleotides agree with TRBD2. Germline assignment: CDR1 SGDLS and CDR2 YYNGEE. The CDR3 loop spans 16 amino acids. Unmatched junction bases numbered 10, after V lost 4 bases and J lost 8 bases. This chain's CDR3 is CASSYTGLAGRDEQFF. CDR3 DNA: TGTGCCAGCAGCTATACTGGACTAGCGGGGAGAGATGAGCAGTTCTTC.

V gene TRBV20-1 combines with J gene TRBJ1-1, with D unresolved. From germline, CDR1 is DFQATT and CDR2 SNEGSKA (reference sequence). This CDR3 has 14 residues. V was pared by 3 bases and J by 5 bases, with 16 bases between. The CDR3 is CSASISSAATEAFF. CDR3 bases: TGCAGTGCTAGTATATCTAGTGCGGCGACTGAAGCTTTCTTT.

This chain links TRBV28 with TRBJ1-2; 7 nucleotides agree with TRBD1. This CDR3 has 15 residues. From germline, CDR1 is MDHEN and CDR2 SYDVKM. V trimming: 4 bases; J trimming: 2 bases; junction bases outside the gene matches: 7. The CDR3 reads CASSSSTGNNYGYTF. CDR3 coding DNA: TGTGCCAGCAGTTCCTCGACAGGGAACAACTATGGCTACACCTTC.

This sequence joins TRBV24-1 and TRBJ2-3; TRBD1 agrees at 10 bases. The CDR3 extends over 17 amino acids. Germline V lookup: CDR1 KGHDR, CDR2 SFDVKD. Trimming took 2 bases from V and 5 from J; bases not matched to a gene: 9. DNA for the CDR3: TGTGCCACCAGTGATTCGCGACAGGGGGCAGGCGTAGATACGCAGTATTTT. Amino acid sequence: CATSDSRQGAGVDTQYF.

The gene calls are TRBV12-5 and TRBJ2-1; D is possibly TRBD2 (6 bases). V gave up 2 bases and J gave up 9 bases, with 11 bases separating them. The CDR3 runs 13 residues. The germline gives CDR1 LGHNT, CDR2 FRNRAP. The CDR3 reads CASGLTGAGEQFF. CDR3 in DNA: TGTGCTAGTGGTTTGACAGGAGCGGGTGAGCAGTTCTTC.

This clone occurred once. The chain is built from TRBV10-3 and TRBJ2-5; D may be TRBD2 (5 bases). This CDR3 comprises 13 residues. V lost 2 bases and J 3 bases, leaving 7 bases between the germline ends. The germline V gene has CDR1 ENHRY and CDR2 SYGVKD. CDR3 bases: TGTGCCATCAGTGAGCGGGAAAAAGAGACCCAGTACTTC. Translating it yields CAISEREKETQYF.

The gene calls are TRBV6-5 and TRBJ1-2; maybe TRBD1 (6 bases). CDR3 length: 13 amino acids. V gave up 7 bases and J gave up 1 base, with 10 bases separating them. Looked up from germline, CDR1 is MNHEY and CDR2 is SVGAGI. This CDR3 reads CASNRQDNYGYTF. The CDR3 DNA is TGTGCCAGCAACAGACAGGATAACTATGGCTACACCTTC.

Here the CDR3 DNA reads TGTGCCACCAGTGACACGGGACAGACAGATACGCAGTATTTT. This translates into CATSDTGQTDTQYF. The V gene is TRBV24-1, the J gene TRBJ2-3; 7 nucleotides line up with TRBD1. This CDR3 is 14 amino acids long. Germline CDR1 reads KGHDR; CDR2 reads SFDVKD. V lost 4 bases and J lost 3; bases outside the gene matches: 3.

V gene TRBV30 combines with J gene TRBJ2-7; 8 nucleotides line up with TRBD1. Unmatched junction bases numbered 6, after V lost 5 bases and J lost 6 bases. Germline V CDR1 and CDR2: GTSNPN, SVGIG (reference sequence). The CDR3 length is 12 residues. CDR3 coding DNA: TGTGCCTGGGCCCGGACAGGGTTCGAGCAGTACTTC. Translating it yields CAWARTGFEQYF. Based on the CDR3 plus reference TRBV30 and TRBJ2-7, the full variable domain is SQTIHQWPATLVQPVGSPLSLECTVEGTSNPNLYWYRQAAGRGLQLLFYSVGIGQISSEVPQNLSASRPQDRQFILSSKKLLLSDSGFYLCAWARTGFEQYFGPGTRLTVT.

V gene TRBV29-1 combines with J gene TRBJ1-2; 11 bases are a match to TRBD1. The CDR3 totals 13 residues. The V gene's germline CDR1 is SQVTM and CDR2 ANQGSEA. Trimming took 7 bases from V and 5 from J; bases not matched to a gene: 6. This CDR3 is CSAGQGEEYGYTF. CDR3 DNA sequence: TGCAGCGCGGGACAGGGGGAAGAGTATGGCTACACCTTC.

In the case of this clone: Other DNA sequences of this sample code for an identical CDR3. The V call is TRBV18, the J call TRBJ2-5; no firm D call. The CDR3 extends over 13 amino acids. Per germline, CDR1 KGHSH and CDR2 LQKENI. V was trimmed by 2 bases and J by 5 bases, leaving 9 bases between them. As DNA, the CDR3 is TGTGCCAGCTCACCAAACAGAAGGGAGACCCAGTACTTC. Amino acid sequence: CASSPNRRETQYF.

The chain recombines TRBV18 with TRBJ2-3; maybe TRBD1 (5 bases). The CDR3 totals 17 residues. V was clipped by 0 bases and J by 0 bases, with 13 bases between them. Germline CDR1 reads KGHSH; CDR2 reads LQKENI. In DNA form, the CDR3 reads TGTGCCAGCTCACCACCTGCGCAGGGTGTTAGCACAGATACGCAGTATTTT. Translation gives CASSPPAQGVSTDTQYF.

The V call is TRBV11-3, the J call TRBJ2-5; possibly TRBD2 for D (6 bases). CDR3 length equals 14 residues. V was trimmed by 5 bases and J by 10 bases, leaving 20 bases between them. Germline V gene data show CDR1 as SGHNT and CDR2 as YENEEA. CDR3 nucleotides: TGTGCCAGCAGCCTGGACTACCCCAATGAAAACCAGTACTTC. Its protein product is CASSLDYPNENQYF. The full variable domain, in which reference TRBV11-3 and TRBJ2-5 provide the parts outside the CDR3, is EAGVVQSPRYKIIEKKQPVAFWCNPISGHNTLYWYLQNLGQGPELLIRYENEEAVDDSQLPKDRFSAERLKGVDSTLKIQPAELGDSAVYLCASSLDYPNENQYFGPGTRLLVL.

This clone has more than one count but fewer than ten. The V gene is TRBV11-3, the J gene TRBJ1-2; 7 bases fit TRBD1. The CDR3 is 13 residues long. Germline CDR1 and CDR2: SGHNT and YENEEA. Trimming cost V 4 bases and J 7 bases; bases outside gene matches: 6. CDR3 amino acids: CASSSFQGGGYTF. CDR3 sequence (DNA): TGTGCCAGCAGCTCATTCCAGGGGGGTGGCTACACCTTC.

V is TRBV19 and J is TRBJ1-1, with TRBD1 matching over 7 bases. The trim removed 7 bases at V and 4 bases at J, leaving 6 bases unmatched. The V gene's germline CDR1 is LNHDA and CDR2 SQIVND (reference sequence). This CDR3 has 13 residues. DNA for the CDR3: TGTGCCAGTAACAGGGGAGAGGGCACTGAAGCTTTCTTT. The encoded protein is CASNRGEGTEAFF.

The V gene is TRBV11-3, the J gene TRBJ2-1, with TRBD2 as a possible D gene (6 bases). The germline V gene has CDR1 SGHNT and CDR2 YENEEA. CDR3 size: 13 residues. Trimming stripped 6 bases from V and 7 bases from J, with 13 bases between. The CDR3 coding sequence is TGTGCCAGCAGGACGATTGGAGGGAATGAGCAGTTCTTC. Protein product: CASRTIGGNEQFF.